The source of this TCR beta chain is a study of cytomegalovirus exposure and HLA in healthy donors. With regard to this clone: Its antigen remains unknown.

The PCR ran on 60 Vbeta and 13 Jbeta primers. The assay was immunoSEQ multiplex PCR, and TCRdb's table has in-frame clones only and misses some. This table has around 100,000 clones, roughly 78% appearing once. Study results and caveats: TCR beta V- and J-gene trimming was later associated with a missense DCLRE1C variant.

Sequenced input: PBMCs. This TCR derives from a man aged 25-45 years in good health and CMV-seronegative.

This CDR3 is CASSQAGITDTQYF. DNA of the CDR3: TGTGCCAGCAGTCAAGCGGGGATTACAGATACGCAGTATTTT. The gene calls are TRBV7-2 and TRBJ2-3, with 7 positions matching TRBD2. Germline CDR1 is SGHTA and CDR2 is FQGNSA. This CDR3 has 14 amino acids. V lost 6 bases to trimming and J lost 3 bases; unmatched junction nucleotides: 6.